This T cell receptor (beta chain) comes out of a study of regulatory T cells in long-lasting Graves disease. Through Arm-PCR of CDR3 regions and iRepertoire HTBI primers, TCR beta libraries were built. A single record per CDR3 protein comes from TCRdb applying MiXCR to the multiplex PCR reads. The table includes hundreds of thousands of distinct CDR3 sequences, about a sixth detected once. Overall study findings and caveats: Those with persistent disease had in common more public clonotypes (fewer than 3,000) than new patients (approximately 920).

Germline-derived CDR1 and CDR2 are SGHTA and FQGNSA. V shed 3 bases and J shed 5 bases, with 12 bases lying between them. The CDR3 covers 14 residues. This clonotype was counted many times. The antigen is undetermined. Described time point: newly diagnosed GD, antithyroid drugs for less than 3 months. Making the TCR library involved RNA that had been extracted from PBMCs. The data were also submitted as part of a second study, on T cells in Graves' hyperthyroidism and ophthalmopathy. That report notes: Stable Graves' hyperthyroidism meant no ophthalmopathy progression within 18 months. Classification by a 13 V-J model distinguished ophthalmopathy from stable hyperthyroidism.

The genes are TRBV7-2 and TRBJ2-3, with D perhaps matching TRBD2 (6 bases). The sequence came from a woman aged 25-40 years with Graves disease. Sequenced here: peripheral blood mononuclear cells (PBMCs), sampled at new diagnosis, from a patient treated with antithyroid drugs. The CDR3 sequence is CASSFDGGRDTQYF. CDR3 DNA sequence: TGTGCCAGCAGCTTCGACGGGGGTCGAGATACGCAGTATTTT.